This T cell receptor (beta chain) was identified in a study of early T cells in non-severe SARS-CoV-2 infection. Study context: Unsorted whole blood bulk RNA was sequenced, with unpaired chains. Study findings and constraints: Lookups in VDJdb leaned toward anti-spike CD8 responses and missed private and CD4 specificities.

Individual cDNA molecules were tagged with unique molecular identifiers, the study reported. TCRdb analysed the 5' RACE reads with MiXCR anew, one entry per CDR3 protein. The top ten clones hold about 2% of a sample with roughly 100,000 distinct CDR3 sequences, about 12% of them seen once. The CDR3 is made up of 15 amino acids. Germline CDR1 reads LNHDA; CDR2 reads SQIVND (reference sequence). V lost 7 bases and J lost 2, with 14 bases in between. This clonotype has a handful of counts. Its antigen is undetermined. Source material: whole blood. The V call is TRBV19, the J call TRBJ2-2, with D possibly called TRBD1 or TRBD2 (6 bases each). This TCR derives from an adult who was a healthcare worker with PCR-confirmed SARS-CoV-2 infection or an uninfected control (not recorded which). The CDR3 region has the DNA TGTGCCAGTAACCCGGGGGCCCTAAACACCGGGGAGCTGTTTTTT. It codes for CASNPGALNTGELFF. Full variable domain (remainder filled in from reference TRBV19 and TRBJ2-2): DGGITQSPKYLFRKEGQNVTLSCEQNLNHDAMYWYRQDPGQGLRLIYYSQIVNDFQKGDIAEGYSVSREKKESFPLTVTSAQKNPTAFYLCASNPGALNTGELFFGEGSRLTVL.